Below are 2 T cell receptor beta chains sequenced from a single sample in a study of graft-versus-host responses after intestinal transplantation. The protocol was immunoSEQ multiplex PCR, while the TCRdb copy is restricted to in-frame clones and leaves out a portion. The sample has 57,000 or so clones; more than 75% are singletons. The sequencing used PBMCs, collected 118 days after intestinal transplantation. These receptors all stem from a human patient who received an intestinal transplant, so some T cells may come from the graft donor.

The J gene is TRBJ2-3, the V gene TRBV6-5; D not resolved. The CDR3 extends over 13 amino acids. Germline CDR1 is MNHEY and CDR2 is SVGAGI. V was cut by 2 bases and J by 3 bases, with 6 bases left in between. The CDR3 is CASSYVETDTQYF. The CDR3 nucleotides read TGTGCCAGCAGTTACGTCGAAACAGATACGCAGTATTTT.

The chain carries TRBV21-1 and TRBJ2-1; TRBD2 is the table's D call, not checked against the DNA. TRBV21-1 is annotated as a pseudogene. The length of the CDR3 is 16 residues. The CDR3 sequence is CASSKEMAGPNNEQFF. In DNA form, the CDR3 reads TGTGCCAGCAGCAAAGAGATGGCGGGGCCGAACAATGAGCAGTTCTTC.